This T cell receptor (beta chain) was profiled in a study of Ad26.COV2.S vaccination and SARS-CoV-2 variants. This CDR3 is 14 amino acids long. The V gene lost 7 bases and the J gene lost 0 bases, with 12 bases spanning the gap. CDR1 and CDR2 from the germline V gene are SNHLY and FYNNEI. A note on this clone: Its target is unknown.

The repertoire was sequenced with immunoSEQ multiplex PCR; TCRdb's copy has only in-frame clones and lacks some. In the table there are about 350,000 clones, 90% to 95% of which are singletons. Study results and limitations: The study found similar non-spike TCR breadth in vaccine and placebo recipients.

The material was peripheral blood, obtained after recovery from COVID-19. The chain carries TRBV2 and TRBJ1-1; D unclear. The receptor was isolated from a human donor who had recovered from COVID-19. CDR3 DNA sequence: TGTGCCAGCAATGGTCTGATATTGAACACTGAAGCTTTCTTT. It translates to CASNGLILNTEAFF.